The clone carrying this T cell receptor beta chain has more than one count but fewer than ten. As yet, its antigen is unknown. The authors ran a second PCR of roughly 6 to 12 cycles using a sample-barcoded 5' primer and a J-beta primer mix. TCRdb reanalysed the 5' RACE reads using MiXCR and keeps one entry per CDR3 protein. The sample contains roughly 800,000 distinct CDR3 sequences, approximately 25% of which appear only once. This entry belongs to a study of blood T cells in healthy people across ages. Study overall: Capture via template switching afforded approximately one barcoded beta molecule per two T cells.

Overall study results and limits: Considered underestimates were the diversity estimates obtained from one million T cells.

Trimming took 3 bases from V and 5 from J, leaving 12 bases between them. The CDR3 has 14 residues. The sample was also linked to a second study, of T cells of mothers and their children. That work contributes: The overlap seen between related mothers and children slightly exceeded that of unrelated pairs, though not significantly.

Source material: blood. The chain couples TRBV12-3 or TRBV12-4 to TRBJ2-3, with TRBD2 as a possible D gene (7 bases). The clonotype comes from a boy aged 5-17 years in good health. The CDR3 here is CASSFGRGRDTQYF. Here the CDR3 DNA reads TGTGCCAGCAGTTTCGGGCGGGGGCGAGATACGCAGTATTTT.